This TCR beta chain was identified in a study of blood T cell repertoires in COVID-19. The overall study: The cDNA or gDNA used as material had been derived from T cells, B-cell-depleted T cells, or PBMCs.

Repertoires were generated with immunoSEQ multiplex PCR, while TCRdb's copy carries only in-frame clones and drops some. Of 25,000 to 35,000 clones listed, 89% are singletons. Trimming took off 3 bases at V and 0 bases at J, with 12 bases between the two ends. The CDR3 sequence is 16 residues long. The chain is built from TRBV23-1 and TRBJ1-5; no firm D call. TRBV23-1 is recorded as an ORF, its role being uncertain. This receptor was obtained from a human donor with acute or convalescent COVID-19. The donor label of this sample is uncertain. Sequencing was done on a sample of peripheral blood. This CDR3 reads CASSHVPEDSNQPQHF. CDR3 bases: TGCGCCAGCAGTCATGTCCCCGAGGATAGCAATCAGCCCCAGCATTTT.